This TCR beta chain was sequenced for a study of identical twins. Overall study results and limits: The more abundant beta clonotypes in cord blood had fewer insertions, and memory repertoires did not show this.

TCRdb recomputed calls from the 5' RACE reads with MiXCR, one row per CDR3 protein. The sample lists under 350,000 distinct CDR3 sequences; roughly 8.6% were seen once. The CDR3 has 17 residues. V lost 3 bases to trimming and J lost 5 bases; unmatched junction nucleotides: 11. Germline V gene sequence: CDR1 SGHVS, CDR2 FQNEAQ. This clonotype has just a few counts. The antigen is not known. In addition, the sample was reused for a study of yellow fever vaccine responses in identical twins.

The sequence derives from a woman between 18 and 29 years old in good health. V and J are TRBV7-8 and TRBJ2-5; 11 bases line up with TRBD1. The sample comprised CD8+ T cells sorted from blood. CDR3 protein: CASSFLVEDRGRETQYF. The CDR3 nucleotides read TGTGCCAGCAGCTTTTTGGTAGAGGACAGGGGGCGCGAGACCCAGTACTTC.